Following are 32 T cell receptor beta chains from one sample sequenced in a study of blood T cell repertoires in COVID-19. Some clones are missing from TCRdb's copy, which holds only in-frame ones; the method was immunoSEQ multiplex PCR. Seen here are about 310,000 clones, roughly 90% observed once, and the top ten hold roughly a tenth. Sequenced input: PBMCs or T cells enriched from blood (not recorded which). Receptors originate from a woman aged 30 to 39 who had recovered from COVID-19.

The CDR3 sequence is CASSPLTGAFTDTQYF. The CDR3 DNA is TGTGCCAGCTCACCGCTTACAGGCGCCTTCACAGATACGCAGTATTTT. V and J are TRBV18 and TRBJ2-3, with D perhaps matching TRBD1 (5 bases). Per germline, CDR1 KGHSH and CDR2 LQKENI. Between the trimmed V and J ends, which lost 3 bases and 2 bases, there was a span of 15 bases. This CDR3 comprises 16 residues.

The V gene is TRBV6-5, the J gene TRBJ1-2; 8 bases align to TRBD1. V lost 6 bases to trimming and J lost 3 bases; unmatched junction nucleotides: 6. The V gene's germline CDR1 is MNHEY and CDR2 SVGAGI. The CDR3 runs 14 residues. CDR3 region: CASRYQGAYYGYTF. CDR3 nucleotides: TGTGCCAGCAGATACCAGGGGGCGTACTATGGCTACACCTTC.

The chain couples TRBV15 to TRBJ1-2; tentatively, D is TRBD1 (6 bases). This CDR3 is 13 amino acids long. Per the germline V gene, CDR1 is LNHNV and CDR2 is YYDKDF (reference sequence). Trimming removed 0 bases from V and 5 bases from J, with 7 bases in between. CDR3 DNA: TGTGCCACCAGCAGAGACACAGGGTATGGCTACACCTTC. Protein sequence: CATSRDTGYGYTF.

This clone was recorded only once. This sequence joins TRBV28 and TRBJ1-5; TRBD1 matches 7 bases. Per the germline V gene, CDR1 is MDHEN and CDR2 is SYDVKM. The length of the CDR3 is 17 residues. The V gene end was trimmed by 6 bases and the J gene end by 0 bases; junction bases not matched to a gene: 11. In DNA, the CDR3 is TGTGCCAGCAGCGAAGACAGGGCCCCATATAGCAATCAGCCCCAGCATTTT. It yields the protein CASSEDRAPYSNQPQHF.

CDR3 bases: TGCGCCAGCAGCACAAGTCCCGGGACAGGGACCTACGAGCAGTACTTC. Protein: CASSTSPGTGTYEQYF. V gene TRBV5-1 combines with J gene TRBJ2-7; 9 bases are a match to TRBD1. Trimming removed 4 bases from V and 2 bases from J; junction bases left unmatched: 10. The germline V gene has CDR1 SGHRS and CDR2 YFSETQ. The CDR3 consists of 16 residues.

The chain carries TRBV3-1 (or the pseudogene TRBV3-2) and TRBJ2-7; D gene ambiguous. The V gene's germline CDR1 is LGHDT and CDR2 YNNKEL (reference sequence). Trimming removed 3 bases from V and 6 bases from J, with 12 bases in between. The CDR3 length is 13 residues. CDR3: CASSHSRVGEQYF. CDR3 in DNA: TGTGCCAGCAGCCATTCACGGGTGGGCGAGCAGTACTTC.

V and J are TRBV19 and TRBJ2-1; D remains ambiguous. Trimming shortened V by 5 bases and J by 5 bases, and 7 bases separated the two germline ends. Germline V gene data show CDR1 as LNHDA and CDR2 as SQIVND (reference sequence). There are 12 residues in the CDR3. The CDR3 sequence: CASSPTNNEQFF. The CDR3 coding sequence is TGTGCCAGTAGTCCAACTAACAATGAGCAGTTCTTC.

V usage is TRBV7-9 and J usage is TRBJ1-4; D may be TRBD1 (5 bases). Trimming pared 4 bases from V and 7 bases from J, leaving 13 bases between. This CDR3 contains 14 residues. CDR1 is SEHNR, CDR2 FQNEAQ, per germline (reference sequence). In nucleotides, the CDR3 is TGTGCCAGCAGCTCCCTCGGGGGGGGTGAAAAACTGTTTTTT. Amino acid sequence: CASSSLGGGEKLFF.

The CDR3 sequence is CASSWGRDTQYF. In DNA form, the CDR3 reads TGTGCCAGCAGCTGGGGGAGGGATACGCAGTATTTT. The chain couples TRBV5-6 to TRBJ2-3; D is perhaps TRBD2 (6 bases). This CDR3 comprises 12 residues. The germline CDR1 and CDR2 sequences are SGHDT and YYEEEE. Trimming shortened V by 3 bases and J by 6 bases, and 8 bases separated the two germline ends.

The J gene is TRBJ2-2, the V gene TRBV18; TRBD2 is a possible D gene (6 bases). Germline V gene lookup returns CDR1 KGHSH and CDR2 LQKENI. Trimming removed 6 bases from V and 1 base from J, with 15 bases in between. This CDR3 has 16 amino acids. In nucleotides, the CDR3 is TGTGCCAGCTCCTTATCACCGCGGGGGAACACCGGGGAGCTGTTTTTT. Its translation: CASSLSPRGNTGELFF.

This clone was seen a handful of times. V is TRBV7-6 and J is TRBJ2-1, with D possibly matching TRBD1 (6 bases). The CDR3 runs 18 residues. The germline V gene has CDR1 SGHVS and CDR2 FNYEAQ. Trimming shortened V by 2 bases and J by 1 base, and 18 bases separated the two germline ends. This CDR3 reads CASSLLIADSRSYNEQFF. The CDR3 bases are TGTGCCAGCAGCTTACTCATCGCGGACAGTCGGTCCTACAATGAGCAGTTCTTC.

The rearrangement uses TRBV11-2 and TRBJ2-1; 9 nucleotides align to TRBD2. This CDR3 spans 16 amino acids. V was clipped by 2 bases and J by 4 bases; unmatched bases: 6. Germline CDR1 and CDR2: SGHAT and FQNNGV. CDR3 coding DNA: TGTGCCAGCAGCTTAACTGTCACTAGCGGGTACAATGAGCAGTTCTTC. This translates into CASSLTVTSGYNEQFF.

This chain links TRBV2 with TRBJ2-4; D possibly corresponds to TRBD1 (6 bases). V lost 4 bases and J lost 11, with 15 bases in between. There are 13 residues in the CDR3. CDR1 is SNHLY, CDR2 FYNNEI, per germline. CDR3 coding DNA: TGTGCCAGCAGTGTCGACAGGAGATCCCTTCAGTACTTC. It encodes CASSVDRRSLQYF.

V and J are TRBV19 and TRBJ2-1; 9 positions agree with TRBD1. Germline-derived CDR1 and CDR2 are LNHDA and SQIVND (reference sequence). Trimming at V came to 9 bases and at J to 9 bases, leaving 9 bases not matched to a gene. CDR3 length: 13 residues. CDR3 loop: CASSGTGPSEQFF. Written as DNA, the CDR3 is TGTGCCAGCTCCGGGACAGGGCCCTCTGAGCAGTTCTTC.

The chain is built from TRBV5-1 and TRBJ2-1; D may be TRBD2 (6 bases). Trimming removed 6 bases from V and 1 base from J, with 14 bases in between. The CDR3 contains 15 residues. Germline V gene sequence: CDR1 SGHRS, CDR2 YFSETQ. CDR3 in DNA: TGCGCCAGCACCCTGGCCGGGAGATCCTACAATGAGCAGTTCTTC. Protein product: CASTLAGRSYNEQFF.

This rearrangement joins TRBV7-9 to TRBJ1-4; the match to TRBD1 covers 10 bases. In germline, CDR1 is SEHNR, CDR2 FQNEAQ (reference sequence). V dropped 5 bases and J dropped 6; count of bases not matched to a gene: 3. This CDR3 has 14 residues. CDR3 in DNA: TGTGCCAGCAGCATAGGGACAGGGGATGAAAAACTGTTTTTT. It translates to CASSIGTGDEKLFF.

The chain employs TRBV30 and TRBJ2-7; no clear D. This CDR3 has 13 residues. V lost 2 bases, J lost 0 bases, and 8 bases lay in between. Germline lookup yields CDR1 GTSNPN and CDR2 SVGIG (reference sequence). The CDR3 coding sequence is TGTGCCTGGAGTATCCGGTCCTCCTACGAGCAGTACTTC. This gives the protein CAWSIRSSYEQYF.

This clone was detected a few times. The J gene is TRBJ1-1, the V gene TRBV6-2 or TRBV6-3; 9 positions agree with TRBD1. The CDR3 has 15 residues. V lost 5 bases to trimming and J lost 5 bases; unmatched junction nucleotides: 9. Germline CDR1 and CDR2: MNHEY and SVGEGT. The CDR3 nucleotides read TGTGCCAGCAGTGCGACAGGGGGAATTATAACTGAAGCTTTCTTT. It codes for CASSATGGIITEAFF.

This clone has only a few counts. The rearrangement links TRBV5-5 to TRBJ1-6; 10 nucleotides match TRBD1. The junction had 3 bases not matched to a gene; V was cut back by 5 bases and J by 4 bases. Germline loops: CDR1 SGHKS, CDR2 YYEKEE (reference sequence). This CDR3 has 15 residues. The chain's CDR3 is CASRRDRGYNSPLHF. The CDR3 DNA sequence: TGTGCCAGCAGGAGGGACAGGGGTTATAATTCACCCCTCCACTTT.

The V and J genes are TRBV20-1 and TRBJ2-5, with D uncertain. The germline CDR1 and CDR2 sequences are DFQATT and SNEGSKA (reference sequence). The CDR3 totals 11 residues. V lost 3 bases, J lost 2 bases, and 4 bases lay in between. CDR3 loop: CSARRQETQYF. The CDR3 nucleotides are TGCAGTGCTAGGAGGCAAGAGACCCAGTACTTC.

This sequence joins TRBV10-3 and TRBJ1-1; D not resolved. Trimming left V 2 bases short and J 5 bases short, with 15 bases between. This CDR3 is 15 amino acids long. Germline CDR1 and CDR2: ENHRY and SYGVKD. CDR3 residues: CAISEIGLGGTEAFF. DNA of the CDR3: TGTGCCATCAGTGAGATAGGGCTCGGAGGGACTGAAGCTTTCTTT.

The CDR3 loop reads CASSPDRGYLAGELFF. In DNA form, the CDR3 reads TGTGCCAGCAGTCCCGACAGGGGGTACCTAGCCGGGGAGCTGTTTTTT. This sequence joins TRBV28 and TRBJ2-2; 9 bases agree with TRBD1. V lost 5 bases and J lost 6; bases outside the gene matches: 10. Germline assignment: CDR1 MDHEN and CDR2 SYDVKM. The CDR3 sequence is 16 residues long.

The V call is TRBV4-1, the J call TRBJ2-3, with 8 bases matching TRBD2. CDR3 length: 16 residues. Trimming removed 3 bases from V and 0 bases from J; junction bases left unmatched: 5. CDR1 MGHRA and CDR2 YSYEKL come from the germline V gene. For the CDR3, the DNA is TGCGCCAGCAGCCAGGCCAGCGGGAGAAGCACAGATACGCAGTATTTT. It translates to CASSQASGRSTDTQYF.

This chain joins TRBV18 and TRBJ1-1; 9 nucleotides line up with TRBD1. The CDR3 has 17 amino acids. The V segment lost 8 bases and the J segment 3 bases; nucleotides outside the gene matches: 16. Germline assignment: CDR1 KGHSH and CDR2 LQKENI. The CDR3 bases are TGTGCCAGCAGAACCGGGACAGGGTTAGGCTTTGACACTGAAGCTTTCTTT. Protein: CASRTGTGLGFDTEAFF.

This chain uses TRBV7-2 with TRBJ2-7; 10 nucleotides match TRBD1. The V gene's germline CDR1 is SGHTA and CDR2 FQGNSA. This CDR3 has 14 amino acids. The V gene end was trimmed by 6 bases and the J gene end by 4 bases; junction bases not matched to a gene: 6. Here the CDR3 reads CASSVGQGWYEQYF. The CDR3 DNA reads as TGTGCCAGCAGTGTGGGACAGGGGTGGTACGAGCAGTACTTC.

The V and J genes are TRBV5-6 and TRBJ2-7, with TRBD1 identical over 9 bases. Germline assignment: CDR1 SGHDT and CDR2 YYEEEE. This CDR3 spans 15 amino acids. V lost 4 bases to trimming and J lost 3 bases; unmatched junction nucleotides: 8. The CDR3 region has the DNA TGTGCCAGCAGCCTGAGGGGGACAGGGTACTACGAGCAGTACTTC. It encodes CASSLRGTGYYEQYF.

The chain combines TRBV6-1 with TRBJ2-3; 9 bases align to TRBD2. V gave up 4 bases and J gave up 4 bases; unmatched junction bases: 9. Germline-derived CDR1 and CDR2 are MNHNS and SASEGT. This CDR3 has 16 amino acids. CDR3 residues: CASSALAGGPPDTQYF. CDR3 in DNA: TGTGCCAGCAGTGCCCTGGCGGGAGGGCCCCCAGATACGCAGTATTTT.

The V and J genes are TRBV10-1 and TRBJ2-6; no clear D. The V and J ends lost 0 bases and 1 base respectively, with 4 bases between them. From germline, CDR1 is WNHNN and CDR2 SYGVQD (reference sequence). This CDR3 is built from 15 residues. The CDR3 coding sequence is TGCGCCAGCAGTGAGTCCGGGTCTGGGGCCAACGTCCTGACTTTC. Encoded protein: CASSESGSGANVLTF.

The chain employs TRBV10-3 and TRBJ2-3, with 12 positions matching TRBD2. The germline CDR1 and CDR2 sequences are ENHRY and SYGVKD. The CDR3 totals 16 residues. V lost 5 bases to trimming and J lost 6 bases; unmatched junction nucleotides: 9. The CDR3 spells CAISQSSGRARDTQYF. The CDR3 nucleotides are TGTGCCATCAGTCAATCTAGCGGGAGGGCCAGGGATACGCAGTATTTT.

The V and J genes are TRBV7-8 and TRBJ1-3; 7 nucleotides agree with TRBD1. The junction had 4 bases not matched to a gene; V was cut back by 1 base and J by 4 bases. The CDR3 has 15 amino acids. Germline CDR1 reads SGHVS; CDR2 reads FQNEAQ. The CDR3 DNA follows: TGTGCCAGCAGCTTAGATGGCAGGGGGGGAAACACCATATATTTT. It is translated as CASSLDGRGGNTIYF.

The V call is TRBV28, the J call TRBJ2-1; 7 positions agree with TRBD1. CDR1 and CDR2 from the germline V gene are MDHEN and SYDVKM. The junction had 17 bases not matched to a gene; V was cut back by 6 bases and J by 9 bases. The CDR3 totals 16 residues. The CDR3 is CASSSRTGWLYVEQFF. The CDR3 bases are TGTGCCAGCAGCTCACGGACAGGCTGGCTTTATGTTGAGCAGTTCTTC.

The J gene is TRBJ2-3, the V gene TRBV7-2; 7 bases agree with TRBD2. The CDR3 length is 15 residues. The junction had 8 bases not matched to a gene; V was cut back by 4 bases and J by 4 bases. Germline V gene data show CDR1 as SGHTA and CDR2 as FQGNSA. CDR3 in amino acids: CASSWRREWADTQYF. The CDR3 DNA reads TGTGCCAGCAGCTGGAGGCGGGAGTGGGCAGATACGCAGTATTTT.